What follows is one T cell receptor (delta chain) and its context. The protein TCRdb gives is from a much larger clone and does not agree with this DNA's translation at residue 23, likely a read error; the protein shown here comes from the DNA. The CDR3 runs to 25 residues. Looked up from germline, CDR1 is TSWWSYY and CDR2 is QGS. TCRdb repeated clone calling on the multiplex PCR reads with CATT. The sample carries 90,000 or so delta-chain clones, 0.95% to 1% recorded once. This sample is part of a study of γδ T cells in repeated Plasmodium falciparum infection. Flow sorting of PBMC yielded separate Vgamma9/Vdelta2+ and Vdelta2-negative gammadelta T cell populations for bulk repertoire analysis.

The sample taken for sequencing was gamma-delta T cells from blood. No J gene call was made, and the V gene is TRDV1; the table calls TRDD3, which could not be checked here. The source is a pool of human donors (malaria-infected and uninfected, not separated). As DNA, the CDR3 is TGTGCTCTTGGGGAACCGGACCGGGGGGACGCCTTCAAACATTCAGCCTCCACTTTGACAGCACAACCCTTCTTT. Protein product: CALGEPDRGDAFKHSASTLTAQPFF.